This T cell receptor (beta chain) was captured in a study of blood T cell repertoires in COVID-19. Study background: Sources were T cells, B-cell-depleted T cells, or PBMCs; the material itself was cDNA or gDNA.

The junction had 5 bases not matched to a gene; V was cut back by 0 bases and J by 8 bases. The CDR3 sequence is 15 residues long. The germline CDR1 and CDR2 sequences are SGHKS and YYEKEE (reference sequence). Per the authors' pipeline: For nucleated cells, counts were estimated from reference gene primer amplification. Assay: immunoSEQ multiplex PCR; the TCRdb copy retains only in-frame clones and omits some. V, J and clone size reflect that table, while D and trimming were determined from the DNA. The sample shows under 150,000 clones, around 85% of them seen only once. The receptor was derived from a man aged 50 to 60 with acute or convalescent COVID-19. The V gene is TRBV5-5, the J gene TRBJ1-4; 9 nucleotides align to TRBD1. The specimen was peripheral blood. This CDR3 is CASSLGWTGDEKLFF. In DNA, the CDR3 is TGTGCCAGCAGCTTGGGTTGGACAGGGGACGAAAAACTGTTTTTT.